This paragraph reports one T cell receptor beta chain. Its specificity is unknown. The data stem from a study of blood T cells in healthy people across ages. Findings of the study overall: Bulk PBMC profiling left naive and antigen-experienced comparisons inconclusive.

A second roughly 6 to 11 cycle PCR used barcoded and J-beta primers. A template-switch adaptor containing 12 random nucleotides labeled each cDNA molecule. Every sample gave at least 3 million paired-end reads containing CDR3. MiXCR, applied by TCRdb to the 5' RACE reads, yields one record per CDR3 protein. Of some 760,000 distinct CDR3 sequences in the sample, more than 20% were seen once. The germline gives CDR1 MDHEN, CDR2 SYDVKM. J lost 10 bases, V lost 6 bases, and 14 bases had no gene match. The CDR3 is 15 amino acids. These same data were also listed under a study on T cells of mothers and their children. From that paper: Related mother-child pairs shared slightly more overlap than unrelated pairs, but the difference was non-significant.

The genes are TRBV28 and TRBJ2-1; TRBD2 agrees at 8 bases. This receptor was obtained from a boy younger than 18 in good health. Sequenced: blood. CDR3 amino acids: CASRETSDPRREQFF. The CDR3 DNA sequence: TGTGCCAGCAGGGAGACTAGCGACCCAAGGAGGGAGCAGTTCTTC.